These 13 T cell receptor beta chains share one sample of origin, sequenced in a study of brain T cells in children with intractable seizures. As for time point: blood from clinic visit 5 months post-surgery; TSC patient then seizure free. Method: immunoSEQ multiplex PCR; TCRdb's copy keeps in-frame clones and lacks some. The sample lists approximately 330,000 clones, 85% to 95% occurring once. The sequencing here drew on peripheral blood, taken 4 to 5 months after surgery. These receptors were collected from a boy younger than two with tuberous sclerosis and intractable seizures.

The J gene is TRBJ2-6, the V gene TRBV2; D possibly corresponds to TRBD1 (5 bases). The V and J ends lost 6 bases and 3 bases respectively, with 12 bases between them. The germline V gene encodes CDR1 SNHLY and CDR2 FYNNEI. CDR3 length: 15 amino acids. CDR3 residues: CASRDEGVGANVLTF. The CDR3 DNA reads TGTGCCAGCAGGGATGAAGGGGTTGGGGCCAACGTCCTGACTTTC.

The genes are TRBV11-2 and TRBJ1-6; no definite D call. The CDR3 covers 14 residues. Between the trimmed V and J ends, which lost 2 bases and 4 bases, there was a span of 6 bases. From germline, CDR1 is SGHAT and CDR2 FQNNGV. The CDR3 DNA reads TGTGCCAGCAGCTTACCCAGTTATAATTCACCCCTCCACTTT. Its translation is CASSLPSYNSPLHF.

The J gene is TRBJ2-5, the V gene TRBV14; D is undetermined. The V end was cut by 4 bases, the J end by 5 bases, with 17 bases between. The germline V gene has CDR1 SGHDN and CDR2 FVKESK. There are 15 residues in the CDR3. In DNA, the CDR3 is TGTGCCAGCAGCCTCGCATGGACGGAAGGGGAGACCCAGTACTTC. This codes for CASSLAWTEGETQYF.

The rearrangement joins TRBV29-1 to TRBJ2-2; 9 positions match TRBD2. With 4 bases clipped from V and 5 bases from J, the junction kept 8 bases outside the gene matches. Germline CDR1 reads SQVTM; CDR2 reads ANQGSEA. The CDR3 extends over 15 amino acids. CDR3 bases: TGCAGCGTTGGGGTAGCGGGAGTTGGGACCGGGGAGCTGTTTTTT. This sequence encodes CSVGVAGVGTGELFF.

V gene TRBV6-2 or TRBV6-3 combines with J gene TRBJ2-6; TRBD1 might be the D (6 bases). Per the germline V gene, CDR1 is MNHEY and CDR2 is SVGEGT. The CDR3 spans 15 residues. Trimming stripped 5 bases from V and 2 bases from J, with 10 bases between. The CDR3 DNA sequence: TGTGCCAGCAGTCCAACAGGGACTGGGGCCAACGTCCTGACTTTC. This gives the protein CASSPTGTGANVLTF.

The genes are TRBV10-3 and TRBJ2-5, with 10 bases identical to TRBD1. This CDR3 comprises 16 residues. Germline CDR1 ENHRY, CDR2 SYGVKD. V gave up 0 bases and J gave up 5 bases; unmatched junction bases: 6. Here the CDR3 reads CAISESPTGGMETQYF. The CDR3 DNA reads TGTGCCATCAGTGAGTCACCGACAGGGGGCATGGAGACCCAGTACTTC.

This clone has just a few counts. The rearrangement joins TRBV7-6 to TRBJ1-2; the D gene is possibly TRBD1 (6 bases). The CDR3 length is 14 residues. In germline, CDR1 is SGHVS, CDR2 FNYEAQ. V was clipped by 1 base and J by 3 bases, with 9 bases between them. The CDR3, as DNA: TGTGCCAGCAGCTTAGGGGGGCAGGACTATGGCTACACCTTC. This translates into CASSLGGQDYGYTF.

This sequence joins TRBV25-1 and TRBJ1-2; 8 bases agree with TRBD1. CDR1 MGHDK and CDR2 SYGVNS come from the germline V gene. J gave up 4 bases and V 1 base, and 5 bases lay outside the gene matches. The CDR3 length is 15 residues. CDR3 protein: CASSEWGTGIYGYTF. The CDR3 bases are TGTGCCAGCAGTGAATGGGGGACAGGCATCTATGGCTACACCTTC.

The DNA of the CDR3 is TGTGCCAGCAGCCATAACCTCCGGGACAGGGAGATTAGCCTCTATGGCTACACCTTC. This gives the protein CASSHNLRDREISLYGYTF. The J gene is TRBJ1-2, the V gene TRBV4-2, with 9 bases lining up with TRBD1. The V gene end was trimmed by 3 bases and the J gene end by 4 bases; junction bases not matched to a gene: 18. The CDR3 is 19 amino acids. From germline, CDR1 is LGHNA and CDR2 YNFKEQ.

The chain uses TRBV5-1 and TRBJ2-7; 9 positions agree with TRBD1. Germline V lookup: CDR1 SGHRS, CDR2 YFSETQ. This CDR3 has 16 amino acids. The V gene end was trimmed by 2 bases and the J gene end by 7 bases; junction bases not matched to a gene: 13. CDR3 protein: CASSLRPGQGSGEQYF. In DNA form, the CDR3 reads TGCGCCAGCAGCTTAAGACCGGGACAGGGTTCGGGGGAGCAGTACTTC.

The J gene is TRBJ1-4, the V gene TRBV19, with unresolved D. Germline CDR1 LNHDA, CDR2 SQIVND (reference sequence). Trimming cost V 6 bases and J 7 bases, with 3 bases left between them. The CDR3 has 10 residues. The CDR3 DNA sequence: TGTGCCAGTAGGGGTGAAAAACTGTTTTTT. Translated, it gives CASRGEKLFF.

The CDR3 DNA sequence: TGTGCCAGCAGTGAATGGACTAGCTCCTACAATGAGCAGTTCTTC. It encodes CASSEWTSSYNEQFF. The J gene is TRBJ2-1, the V gene TRBV2, with TRBD2 matching 7 bases. CDR3 size: 15 residues. Germline V gene data show CDR1 as SNHLY and CDR2 as FYNNEI. The ends lost 2 bases at V and 0 bases at J; junction bases unmatched: 1. Using reference TRBV2 and TRBJ2-1 for the parts outside the CDR3, the full variable domain is EPEVTQTPSHQVTQMGQEVILRCVPISNHLYFYWYRQILGQKVEFLVSFYNNEISEKSEIFDDQFSVERPDGSNFTLKIRSTKLEDSAMYFCASSEWTSSYNEQFFGPGTRLTVL.

The chain links TRBV19 to TRBJ2-3, with unresolved D. From germline, CDR1 is LNHDA and CDR2 SQIVND (reference sequence). The CDR3 runs to 14 residues. V dropped 7 bases and J dropped 2 bases, with 13 bases sitting between them. The CDR3 reads CASTSYWDTDTQYF. The CDR3 nucleotides are TGTGCCAGTACCTCTTATTGGGACACAGATACGCAGTATTTT.